Below are 18 T cell receptor beta chains sequenced from a single sample in a study of vaccination and CD4 T cells after COVID-19. Treatment noted: roughly nine-day PBMC culture with coronavirus spike peptide pools or control peptides (ViraFEST assay). Sequence data for DNA of cultured CD4+ T cells were generated by the Oncomine TCR Beta short-read assay. TCRdb reanalysed the PCR reads using MiXCR and keeps one entry per CDR3 protein. The sample includes roughly 16,000 distinct CDR3 sequences, 44% of them seen just once. For these TCRs, the target antigens are not known. The source material was CD4+ T cells from blood, cultured in vitro. Source of these receptors: a human donor who had recovered from COVID-19.

The chain carries TRBV20-1 and TRBJ1-2; D unresolved. Germline V gene sequence: CDR1 DFQATT, CDR2 SNEGSKA (reference sequence). The V end was cut by 1 base, the J end by 0 bases, with 21 bases between. The CDR3 consists of 18 residues. The DNA of the CDR3 is TGCAGTGCTAGAGGGCGGCTCAAAGGGATGTTGGCTAACTATGGCTACACCTTC. Translated: CSARGRLKGMLANYGYTF.

V is TRBV2 and J is TRBJ1-2; 7 bases agree with TRBD1. The CDR3 sequence is 16 residues long. CDR1 is SNHLY and CDR2 is FYNNEI in the germline V gene. V gave up 6 bases and J gave up 5 bases; unmatched junction bases: 15. Here the CDR3 reads CASRPGPGGLGYGYTF. The CDR3 DNA sequence: TGTGCCAGCAGGCCGGGACCAGGGGGGTTGGGGTATGGCTACACCTTC.

This clonotype was observed a handful of times. The chain uses TRBV24-1 and TRBJ2-1; possible D gene TRBD1, 5 bases. The CDR3 loop spans 12 amino acids. From germline, CDR1 is KGHDR and CDR2 SFDVKD. Between the trimmed V and J ends, which lost 3 bases and 12 bases, there was a span of 11 bases. This CDR3 is CATSDQVDTQFF. CDR3 bases: TGTGCCACCAGTGATCAAGTGGACACGCAGTTCTTC.

The chain is built from TRBV7-6 and TRBJ1-4, with unresolved D. Germline CDR1 SGHVS, CDR2 FNYEAQ. The CDR3 is 14 residues long. Trimming shortened V by 3 bases and J by 5 bases, and 10 bases separated the two germline ends. The chain's CDR3 is CASSLTAQNEKLFF. The CDR3 nucleotides read TGTGCCAGCAGCTTGACTGCCCAAAATGAAAAACTGTTTTTT. The full variable domain, with the rest looked up from reference TRBV7-6 and TRBJ1-4, is GAGVSQSPRYKVTKRGQDVALRCDPISGHVSLYWYRQALGQGPEFLTYFNYEAQQDKSGLPNDRFSAERPEGSISTLTIQRTEQRDSAMYRCASSLTAQNEKLFFGSGTQLSVL.

The V call is TRBV15, the J call TRBJ2-3; tentative D call: TRBD1 (6 bases). This CDR3 comprises 13 residues. Deletions cut 3 bases from V and 4 bases from J, with 8 bases between. Looked up from germline, CDR1 is LNHNV and CDR2 is YYDKDF (reference sequence). The CDR3 bases are TGTGCCACCAGCAGGGGGGCGGCAGATACGCAGTATTTT. This gives the protein CATSRGAADTQYF.

V and J are TRBV19 and TRBJ2-4, with D possibly TRBD1 on 6 matching bases. The V gene lost 7 bases and the J gene lost 7 bases, with 11 bases spanning the gap. The CDR3 sequence is 12 residues long. Germline V CDR1 and CDR2: LNHDA, SQIVND (reference sequence). This CDR3 reads CASTQGSNIQYF. CDR3 coding DNA: TGTGCCAGTACACAGGGTTCCAACATTCAGTACTTC.

This clonotype was detected a few times. V usage is TRBV12-3 or TRBV12-4 and J usage is TRBJ2-5; perhaps TRBD1 as D (5 bases). The CDR3 runs to 14 residues. V was shortened by 3 bases and J by 4 bases, with 12 bases between the two germline ends. Here the CDR3 DNA reads TGTGCCAGCAGTTTCCCCAGCAGGGTAGAGACCCAGTACTTC. Amino acid sequence: CASSFPSRVETQYF.

This rearrangement joins TRBV5-4 to TRBJ1-2; the D gene is possibly TRBD1 (5 bases). The CDR3 is 13 amino acids. V lost 1 base to trimming and J lost 5 bases, with 9 bases between them. CDR1 SGHNT and CDR2 YYREEE come from the germline V gene (reference sequence). CDR3 sequence: CASSLMTDYGYTF. The DNA of the CDR3 is TGTGCCAGCAGCTTGATGACAGATTATGGCTACACCTTC. Full variable domain (remainder filled in from reference TRBV5-4 and TRBJ1-2): ETGVTQSPTHLIKTRGQQVTLRCSSQSGHNTVSWYQQALGQGPQFIFQYYREEENGRGNFPPRFSGLQFPNYSSELNVNALELDDSALYLCASSLMTDYGYTFGSGTRLTVV.

The genes are TRBV20-1 and TRBJ2-5; 8 positions match TRBD1. Germline V gene lookup returns CDR1 DFQATT and CDR2 SNEGSKA (reference sequence). The CDR3 covers 13 residues. With V trimmed by 6 bases and J by 5 bases, 8 bases remained unmatched. The CDR3 DNA follows: TGCAGTGCCCAGGGGGCGTGGGTTGAGACCCAGTACTTC. The encoded protein is CSAQGAWVETQYF.

The chain couples TRBV19 to TRBJ2-5; possibly TRBD1 or TRBD2 for D (5 bases each). With 5 bases removed from V and 4 bases from J, the gap between germline ends came to 11 bases. The CDR3 has 13 residues. CDR1 LNHDA and CDR2 SQIVND come from the germline V gene (reference sequence). The CDR3 sequence: CASSFAGRETQYF. DNA of the CDR3: TGTGCCAGTAGTTTTGCAGGGAGAGAGACCCAGTACTTC.

As for this clonotype: A read error may produce the germline difference seen at one junction end. The rearrangement uses TRBV19 and TRBJ1-5; 8 positions agree with TRBD1. Germline CDR1 reads LNHDA; CDR2 reads SQIVND (reference sequence). The CDR3 runs 15 residues. This chain's CDR3 is CASSRTGIGNQPQHF. Written as DNA, the CDR3 is TGTGCCAGTAGTAGGACAGGGATAGGCAACCAGCCCCAGCATTTT.

This clonotype was seen a handful of times. The J gene is TRBJ2-1, the V gene TRBV19; 7 nucleotides align to TRBD2. CDR3 size: 14 residues. CDR1 and CDR2 (germline): LNHDA, SQIVND (reference sequence). J lost 8 bases, V lost 5 bases, and 9 bases had no gene match. The CDR3 loop is CASSPQREFYEQFF. In nucleotides, the CDR3 is TGTGCCAGTAGTCCTCAGCGGGAATTCTATGAGCAGTTCTTC. The variable domain in full, completed from reference TRBV19 and TRBJ2-1, reads DGGITQSPKYLFRKEGQNVTLSCEQNLNHDAMYWYRQDPGQGLRLIYYSQIVNDFQKGDIAEGYSVSREKKESFPLTVTSAQKNPTAFYLCASSPQREFYEQFFGPGTRLTVL.

This clonotype turned up a few times. This chain links TRBV7-3 with TRBJ2-2; D is possibly TRBD1 (6 bases). V was trimmed by 2 bases and J by 5 bases, leaving 18 bases between them. CDR3 length: 17 amino acids. Looked up from germline, CDR1 is SGHTA and CDR2 is FQGTGA. Written as DNA, the CDR3 is TGTGCCAGCAGCTTACGACGTAGGACAGACGAAACCGGGGAGCTGTTTTTT. Encoded protein: CASSLRRRTDETGELFF.

The chain has TRBV11-2 and TRBJ1-1; D gene unclear. V lost 5 bases and J lost 4, with 14 bases in between. The CDR3 has 14 residues. CDR1 is SGHAT, CDR2 FQNNGV, per germline. CDR3 coding DNA: TGTGCCAGCAGCGCCCGGGAAGCAGGCACTGAAGCTTTCTTT. Translating it yields CASSAREAGTEAFF.

This clonotype has a single count. The chain carries TRBV15 and TRBJ2-3; possibly TRBD2 for D (5 bases). The germline V gene encodes CDR1 LNHNV and CDR2 YYDKDF (reference sequence). Trimming took off 0 bases at V and 1 base at J, with 11 bases between the two ends. The CDR3 runs 16 residues. The CDR3 sequence is CATSRDGGVGTDTQYF. For the CDR3, the DNA is TGTGCCACCAGCAGAGATGGAGGAGTCGGCACAGATACGCAGTATTTT.

The chain uses TRBV5-1 and TRBJ2-2, with D hard to call. Between the trimmed V and J ends, which lost 4 bases and 6 bases, there was a span of 4 bases. CDR1 and CDR2 from the germline V gene are SGHRS and YFSETQ. CDR3 length: 11 amino acids. This CDR3 is CASSRPGELFF. CDR3 sequence (DNA): TGCGCCAGCAGCCGTCCCGGGGAGCTGTTTTTT. The full variable domain, with the rest looked up from reference TRBV5-1 and TRBJ2-2, is KAGVTQTPRYLIKTRGQQVTLSCSPISGHRSVSWYQQTPGQGLQFLFEYFSETQRNKGNFPGRFSGRQFSNSRSEMNVSTLELGDSALYLCASSRPGELFFGEGSRLTVL.

The chain's CDR3 is CSGAGVANTEAFF. In DNA, the CDR3 is TGCAGTGGCGCAGGGGTGGCGAACACTGAAGCTTTCTTT. The chain is built from TRBV20-1 and TRBJ1-1, with D maybe TRBD1 (6 bases). The CDR3 is 13 residues long. Germline lookup yields CDR1 DFQATT and CDR2 SNEGSKA (reference sequence). The germline V and J ends were trimmed by 7 bases and 1 base, with 13 bases remaining between them.

Worth noting for this clonotype: One end of the junction fails to match germline, which may point to a read error. The chain uses TRBV7-8 and TRBJ2-3; perhaps TRBD1 as D (5 bases). Germline values: CDR1 SGHVS, CDR2 FQNEAQ. The CDR3 is 14 residues long. The CDR3, as DNA: TGTGCCAGCAGCGAAGACAGTGCAGGAGATATGCAGTATTTT. Its translation: CASSEDSAGDMQYF.